This T cell receptor (beta chain) was sequenced for a study of blood T cells in healthy people across ages. Study summary: Roughly one uniquely barcoded beta molecule per two T cells was captured.

A second PCR, run for roughly 7 to 12 cycles, used a sample-barcoded 5' primer plus a J-beta primer mix. TCRdb processed the 5' RACE reads anew with MiXCR; each CDR3 protein has one entry. The sample includes roughly 900,000 distinct CDR3 sequences, more than 25% of them seen just once. Study-wide results and caveats: Per-million-T-cell TCR beta diversity fell roughly linearly with age.

The germline gives CDR1 MNHEY, CDR2 SVGEGT. The CDR3 length is 13 residues. This clonotype occurred a few times. Its target is not known. One junction end does not reproduce the germline sequence, and a read error may be involved. J is TRBJ2-3 and V is TRBV6-2 or TRBV6-3; D is undetermined. The sequence was collected from a woman of 80 years or more in good health. Input material: blood. The CDR3 nucleotides are TGTGTCAGCAGCCACCCGGCTCCTCTTACGCAGTATTTT. Translated: CVSSHPAPLTQYF.